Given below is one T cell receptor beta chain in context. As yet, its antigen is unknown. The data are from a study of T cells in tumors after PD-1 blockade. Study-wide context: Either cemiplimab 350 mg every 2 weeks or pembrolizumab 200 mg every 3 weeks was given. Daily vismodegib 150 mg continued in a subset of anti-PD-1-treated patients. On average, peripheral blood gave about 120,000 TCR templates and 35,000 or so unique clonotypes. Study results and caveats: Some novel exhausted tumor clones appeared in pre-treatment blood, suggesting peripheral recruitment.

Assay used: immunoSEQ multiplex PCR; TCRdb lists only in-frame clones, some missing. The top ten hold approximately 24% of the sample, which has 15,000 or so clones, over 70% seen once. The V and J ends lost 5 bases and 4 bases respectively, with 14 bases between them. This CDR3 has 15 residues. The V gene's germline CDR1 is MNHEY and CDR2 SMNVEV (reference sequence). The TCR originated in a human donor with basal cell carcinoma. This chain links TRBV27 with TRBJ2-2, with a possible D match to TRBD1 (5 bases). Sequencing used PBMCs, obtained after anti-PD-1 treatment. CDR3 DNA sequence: TGTGCCAGCAGTGGGATAGGGGTTCCCACCGGGGAGCTGTTTTTT. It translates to CASSGIGVPTGELFF.